This T cell receptor beta chain was identified in a study of blood T cell repertoires in COVID-19. On the study more broadly: PBMCs, B-cell-depleted T cells, or T cells provided the cDNA or gDNA that made up the material.

Libraries were prepared by immunoSEQ multiplex PCR; TCRdb keeps only in-frame clonotypes and omits some of them. The profile shows more than 300,000 clones, roughly nine tenths of them singletons. V was pared by 0 bases and J by 5 bases, with 7 bases of the junction left unmatched. CDR3 length equals 16 residues. The V gene's germline CDR1 is SGHDN and CDR2 FVKESK. This sequence was found in a man aged 18 to 30 who had recovered from COVID-19. What was sequenced was peripheral blood. This sequence joins TRBV14 and TRBJ2-3; 8 bases align to TRBD1. The CDR3 region is CASSQETGDLGDTQYF. CDR3 bases: TGTGCCAGCAGCCAAGAGACAGGGGATTTAGGAGATACGCAGTATTTT.